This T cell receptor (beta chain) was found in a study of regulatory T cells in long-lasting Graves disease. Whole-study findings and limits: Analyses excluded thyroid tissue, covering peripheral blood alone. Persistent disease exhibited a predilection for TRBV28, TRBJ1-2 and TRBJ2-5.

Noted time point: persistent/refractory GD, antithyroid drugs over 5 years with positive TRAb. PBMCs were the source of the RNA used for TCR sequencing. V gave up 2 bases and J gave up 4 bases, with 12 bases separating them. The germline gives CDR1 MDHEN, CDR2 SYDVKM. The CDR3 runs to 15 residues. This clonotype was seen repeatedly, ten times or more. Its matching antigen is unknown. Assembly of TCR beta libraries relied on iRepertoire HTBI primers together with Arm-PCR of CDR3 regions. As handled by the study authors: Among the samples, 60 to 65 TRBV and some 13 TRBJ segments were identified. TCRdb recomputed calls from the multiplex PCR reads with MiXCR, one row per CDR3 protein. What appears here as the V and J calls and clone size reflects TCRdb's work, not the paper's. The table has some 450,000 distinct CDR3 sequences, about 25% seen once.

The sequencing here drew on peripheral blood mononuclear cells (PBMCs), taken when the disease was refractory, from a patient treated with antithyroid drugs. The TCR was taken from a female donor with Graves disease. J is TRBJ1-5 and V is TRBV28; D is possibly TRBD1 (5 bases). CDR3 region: CASSLDRGRNQPQHF. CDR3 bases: TGTGCCAGCAGTTTAGATAGGGGTCGGAATCAGCCCCAGCATTTT.